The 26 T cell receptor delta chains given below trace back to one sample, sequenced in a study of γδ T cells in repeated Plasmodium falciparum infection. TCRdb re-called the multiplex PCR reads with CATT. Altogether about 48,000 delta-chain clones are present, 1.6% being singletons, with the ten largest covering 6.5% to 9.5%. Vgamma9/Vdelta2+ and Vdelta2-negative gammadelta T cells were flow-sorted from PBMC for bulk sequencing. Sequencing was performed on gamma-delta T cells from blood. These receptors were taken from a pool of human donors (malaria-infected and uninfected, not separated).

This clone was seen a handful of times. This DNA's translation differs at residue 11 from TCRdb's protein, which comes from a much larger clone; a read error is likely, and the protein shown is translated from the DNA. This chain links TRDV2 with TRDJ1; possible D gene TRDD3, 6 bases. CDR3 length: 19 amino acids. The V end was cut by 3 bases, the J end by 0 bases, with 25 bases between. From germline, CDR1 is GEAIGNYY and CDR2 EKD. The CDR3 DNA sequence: TGTGCCTGTGACCCCCTCCGTTCACCGGGGATCCCGTACACCGATAAACTCATCTTT. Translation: CACDPLRSPGIPYTDKLIF.

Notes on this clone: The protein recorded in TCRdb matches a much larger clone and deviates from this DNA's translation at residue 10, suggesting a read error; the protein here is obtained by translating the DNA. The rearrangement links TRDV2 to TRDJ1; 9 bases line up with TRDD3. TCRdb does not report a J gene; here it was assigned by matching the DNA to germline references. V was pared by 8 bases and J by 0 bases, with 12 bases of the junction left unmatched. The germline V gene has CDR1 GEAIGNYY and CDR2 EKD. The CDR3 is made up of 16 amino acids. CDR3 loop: CASRRTGGLHTDKLIF. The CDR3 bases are TGTGCCTCCAGGAGAACTGGGGGACTGCACACCGATAAACTCATCTTT.

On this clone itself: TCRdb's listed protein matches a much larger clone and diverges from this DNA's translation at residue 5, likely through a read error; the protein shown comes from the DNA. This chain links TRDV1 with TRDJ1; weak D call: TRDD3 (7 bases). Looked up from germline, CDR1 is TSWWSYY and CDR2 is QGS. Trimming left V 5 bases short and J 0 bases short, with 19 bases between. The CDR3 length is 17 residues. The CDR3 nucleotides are TGTGCTCTTGGGATCCTACGTGGGATACTTTACACCGATAAACTCATCTTT. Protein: CALGILRGILYTDKLIF.

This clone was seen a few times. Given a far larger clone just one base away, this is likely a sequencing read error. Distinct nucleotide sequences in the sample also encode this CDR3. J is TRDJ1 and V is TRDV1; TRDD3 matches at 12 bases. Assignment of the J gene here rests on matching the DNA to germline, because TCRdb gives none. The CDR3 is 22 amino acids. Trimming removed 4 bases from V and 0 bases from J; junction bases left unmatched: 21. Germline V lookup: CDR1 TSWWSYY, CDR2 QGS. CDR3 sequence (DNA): TGTGCTCTTGGGGGAAGAGCGCCCCCTAACTGGGGGATACTCTTCAACACCGATAAACTCATCTTT. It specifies CALGGRAPPNWGILFNTDKLIF.

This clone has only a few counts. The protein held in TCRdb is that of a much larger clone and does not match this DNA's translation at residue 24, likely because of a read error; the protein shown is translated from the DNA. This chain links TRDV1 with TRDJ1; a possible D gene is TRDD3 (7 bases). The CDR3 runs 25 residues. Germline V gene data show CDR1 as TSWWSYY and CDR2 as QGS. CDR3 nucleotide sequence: TGTGCTCTTGGGGACAGAGGAGTTTGGTCCTTCCCACTGGGGCAAGGGGTTCCACGCACCGATAAACTCACCTTT. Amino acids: CALGDRGVWSFPLGQGVPRTDKLTF.

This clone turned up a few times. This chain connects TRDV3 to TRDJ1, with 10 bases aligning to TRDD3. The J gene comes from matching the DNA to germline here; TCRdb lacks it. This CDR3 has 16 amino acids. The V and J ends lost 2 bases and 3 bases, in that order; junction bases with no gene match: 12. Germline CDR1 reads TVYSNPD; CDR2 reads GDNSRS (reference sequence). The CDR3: CAFRKRIWGIADKLIF. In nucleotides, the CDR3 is TGTGCCTTTCGCAAGAGGATCTGGGGGATAGCCGATAAACTCATCTTT.

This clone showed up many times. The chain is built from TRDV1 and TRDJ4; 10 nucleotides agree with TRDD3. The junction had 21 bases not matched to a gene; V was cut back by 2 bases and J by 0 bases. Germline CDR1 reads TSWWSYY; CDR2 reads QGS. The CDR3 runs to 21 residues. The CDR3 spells CALGESIGRSGWGIFARPLIF. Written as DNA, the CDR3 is TGTGCTCTTGGGGAAAGCATCGGAAGATCCGGCTGGGGGATATTTGCCAGACCCCTGATCTTT.

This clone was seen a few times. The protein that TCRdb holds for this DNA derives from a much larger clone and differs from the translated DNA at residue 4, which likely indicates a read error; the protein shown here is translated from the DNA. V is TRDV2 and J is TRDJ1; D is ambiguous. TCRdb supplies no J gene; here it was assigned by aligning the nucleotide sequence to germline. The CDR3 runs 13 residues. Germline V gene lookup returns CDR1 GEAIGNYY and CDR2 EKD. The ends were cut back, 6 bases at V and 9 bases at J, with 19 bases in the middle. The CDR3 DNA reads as TGTGCCTGTAACGTCCGACGGGTCCCCGAACTCATCTTT. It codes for CACNVRRVPELIF.

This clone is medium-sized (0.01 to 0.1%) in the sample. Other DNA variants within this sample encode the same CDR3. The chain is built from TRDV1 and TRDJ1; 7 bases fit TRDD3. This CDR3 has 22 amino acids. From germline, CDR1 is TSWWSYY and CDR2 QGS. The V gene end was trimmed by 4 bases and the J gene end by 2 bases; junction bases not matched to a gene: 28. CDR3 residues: CALGVVVDTPRLYWGYTDKLIF. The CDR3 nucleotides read TGTGCTCTTGGGGTGGTGGTCGATACCCCGCGGTTATACTGGGGTTATACCGATAAACTCATCTTT.

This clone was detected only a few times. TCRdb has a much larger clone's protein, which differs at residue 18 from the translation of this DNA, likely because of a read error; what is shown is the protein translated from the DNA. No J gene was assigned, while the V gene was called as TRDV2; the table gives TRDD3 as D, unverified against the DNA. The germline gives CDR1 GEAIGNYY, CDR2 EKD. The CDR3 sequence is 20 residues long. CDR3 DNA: TGTGCCTGTGACCCCGTTGCCCTATCACTGGGATACCCCAACACCGATAAACCCATCTTT. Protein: CACDPVALSLGYPNTDKPIF.

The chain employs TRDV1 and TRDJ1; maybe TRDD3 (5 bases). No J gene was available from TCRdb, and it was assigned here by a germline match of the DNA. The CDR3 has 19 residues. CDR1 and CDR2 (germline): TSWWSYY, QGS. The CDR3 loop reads CAIGEGVGARRGYTDKLIF. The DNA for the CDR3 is TGTGCCATTGGGGAAGGCGTTGGGGCCCGGAGAGGGTACACCGATAAACTCATCTTT.

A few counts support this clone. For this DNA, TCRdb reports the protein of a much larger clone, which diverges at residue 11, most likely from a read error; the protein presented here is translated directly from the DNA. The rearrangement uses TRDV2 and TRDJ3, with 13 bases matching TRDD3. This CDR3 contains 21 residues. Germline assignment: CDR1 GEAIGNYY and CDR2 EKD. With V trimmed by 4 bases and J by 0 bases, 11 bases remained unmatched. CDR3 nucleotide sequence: TGTGCCTGTGAGTCTGTACTGGGGGATACGCATAGCTCCTGGGACACCCGACAGATGTTTTTC. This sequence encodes CACESVLGDTHSSWDTRQMFF.

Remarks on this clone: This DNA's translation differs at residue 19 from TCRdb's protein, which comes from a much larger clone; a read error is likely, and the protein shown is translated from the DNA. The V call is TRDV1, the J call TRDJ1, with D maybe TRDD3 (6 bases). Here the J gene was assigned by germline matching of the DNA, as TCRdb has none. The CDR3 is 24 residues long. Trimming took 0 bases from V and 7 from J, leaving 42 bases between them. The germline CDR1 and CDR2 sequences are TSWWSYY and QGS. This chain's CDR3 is CALGELGLPLNSLSLGDPALKLIF. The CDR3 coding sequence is TGTGCTCTTGGGGAACTAGGATTGCCTTTGAACTCCCTTAGTCTTGGGGATCCCGCCCTTAAACTCATCTTT.

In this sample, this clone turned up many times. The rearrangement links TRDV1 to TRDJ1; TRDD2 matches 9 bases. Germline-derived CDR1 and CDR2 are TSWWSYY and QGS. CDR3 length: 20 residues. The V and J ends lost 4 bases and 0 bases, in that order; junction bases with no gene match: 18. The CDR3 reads CALGVPSYEYWSPNTDKLIF. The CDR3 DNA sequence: TGTGCTCTTGGGGTGCCTTCCTACGAGTACTGGTCCCCGAACACCGATAAACTCATCTTT.

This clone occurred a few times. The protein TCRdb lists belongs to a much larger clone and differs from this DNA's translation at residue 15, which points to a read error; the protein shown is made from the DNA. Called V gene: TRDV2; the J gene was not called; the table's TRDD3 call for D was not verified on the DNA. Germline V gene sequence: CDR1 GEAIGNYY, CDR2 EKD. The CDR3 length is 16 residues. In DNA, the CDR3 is TGTGCCTGTAAACTACTGGGGGATAAGGTGACCGATAAACTCACCTTT. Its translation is CACKLLGDKVTDKLTF.

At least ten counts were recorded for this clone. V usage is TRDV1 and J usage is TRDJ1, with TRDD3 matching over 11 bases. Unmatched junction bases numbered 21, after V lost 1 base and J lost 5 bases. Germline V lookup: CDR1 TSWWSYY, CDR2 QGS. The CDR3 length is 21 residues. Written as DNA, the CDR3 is TGTGCTCTTGGGGAACGAAACCGCCTCCGCTGGGGGATACAAGGGGGGGATAAACTCATCTTT. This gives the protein CALGERNRLRWGIQGGDKLIF.

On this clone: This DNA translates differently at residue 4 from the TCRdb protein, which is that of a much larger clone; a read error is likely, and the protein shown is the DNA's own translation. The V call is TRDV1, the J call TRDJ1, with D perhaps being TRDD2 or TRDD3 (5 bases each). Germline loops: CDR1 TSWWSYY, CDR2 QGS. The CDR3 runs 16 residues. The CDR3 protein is CALRDLRGEVTDKLIF. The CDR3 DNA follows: TGTGCTCTTAGGGACCTACGAGGGGAAGTCACCGATAAACTCATCTTT.

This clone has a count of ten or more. CDR3 in DNA: TGTGCTCTTGGGGAAACCTCTACGTGGGGGAAGTCGGCCGATAAACTCATCTTT. It is translated as CALGETSTWGKSADKLIF. The V and J genes are TRDV1 and TRDJ1; 7 nucleotides match TRDD3. As TCRdb names no J gene, one was assigned here on the basis of a DNA match to germline. The V gene end was trimmed by 2 bases and the J gene end by 3 bases; junction bases not matched to a gene: 15. The CDR3 spans 18 residues. The germline V gene encodes CDR1 TSWWSYY and CDR2 QGS.

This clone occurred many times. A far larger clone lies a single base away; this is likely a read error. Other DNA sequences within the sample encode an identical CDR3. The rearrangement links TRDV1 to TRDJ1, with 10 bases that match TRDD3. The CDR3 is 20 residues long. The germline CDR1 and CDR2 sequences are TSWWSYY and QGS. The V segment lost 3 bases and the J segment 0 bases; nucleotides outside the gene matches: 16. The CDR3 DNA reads TGTGCTCTTGGGGAGTCAGAGATGCGTACTGGGGGATGGTACACCGATAAACTCATCTTT. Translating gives CALGESEMRTGGWYTDKLIF.

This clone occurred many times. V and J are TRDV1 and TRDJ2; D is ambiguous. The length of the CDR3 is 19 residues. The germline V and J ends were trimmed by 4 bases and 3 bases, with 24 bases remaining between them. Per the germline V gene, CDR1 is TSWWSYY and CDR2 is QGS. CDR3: CALGALRASTLTLTAQLFF. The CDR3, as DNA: TGTGCTCTTGGGGCGCTACGAGCCAGCACCCTAACCCTGACAGCACAACTCTTCTTT.

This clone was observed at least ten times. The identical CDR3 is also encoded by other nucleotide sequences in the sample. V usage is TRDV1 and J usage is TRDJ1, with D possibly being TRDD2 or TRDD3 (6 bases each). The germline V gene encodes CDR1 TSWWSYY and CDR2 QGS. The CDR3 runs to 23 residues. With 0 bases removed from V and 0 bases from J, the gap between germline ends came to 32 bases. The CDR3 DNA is TGTGCTCTTGGGGAACTAGAAGGTCCTACGTACGCTAATTGGGGGGAGTACACCGATAAACTCATCTTT. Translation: CALGELEGPTYANWGEYTDKLIF.

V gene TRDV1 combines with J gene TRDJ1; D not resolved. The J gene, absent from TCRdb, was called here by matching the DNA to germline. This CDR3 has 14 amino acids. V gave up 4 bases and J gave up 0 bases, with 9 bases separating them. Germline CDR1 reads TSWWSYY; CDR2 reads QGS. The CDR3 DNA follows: TGTGCTCTTGGGGTCCCGTCGTACACCGATAAACTCATCTTT. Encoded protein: CALGVPSYTDKLIF.

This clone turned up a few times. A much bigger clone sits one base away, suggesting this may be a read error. DNA for the CDR3: TGTGCCTGTGACACCGTTCGAGGGGGACACCCCTGGGACACCAGACAGATGTTTTTC. As protein: CACDTVRGGHPWDTRQMFF. The chain is built from TRDV2 and TRDJ3; perhaps TRDD3 as D (6 bases). The J gene is not listed in TCRdb, so it was assigned here from a DNA match to germline. This CDR3 comprises 19 residues. The germline gives CDR1 GEAIGNYY, CDR2 EKD.

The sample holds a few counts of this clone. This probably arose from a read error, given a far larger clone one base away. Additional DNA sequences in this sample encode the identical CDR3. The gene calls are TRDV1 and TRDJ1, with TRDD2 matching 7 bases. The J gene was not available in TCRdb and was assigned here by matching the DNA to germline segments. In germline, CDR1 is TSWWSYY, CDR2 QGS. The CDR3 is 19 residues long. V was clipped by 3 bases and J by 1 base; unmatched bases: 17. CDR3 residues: CALGDNLPSSFQFTDKLIF. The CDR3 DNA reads TGTGCTCTTGGGGATAACCTGCCTTCCTCCTTTCAGTTCACCGATAAACTCATCTTT.

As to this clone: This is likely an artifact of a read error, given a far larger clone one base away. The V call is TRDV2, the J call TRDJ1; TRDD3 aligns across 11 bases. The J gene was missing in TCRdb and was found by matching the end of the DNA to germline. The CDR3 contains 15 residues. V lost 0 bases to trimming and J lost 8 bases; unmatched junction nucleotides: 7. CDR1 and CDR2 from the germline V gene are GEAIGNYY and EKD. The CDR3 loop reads CACDTEYWGIRKLIF. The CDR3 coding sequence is TGTGCCTGTGACACCGAGTACTGGGGGATAAGGAAACTCATCTTT.

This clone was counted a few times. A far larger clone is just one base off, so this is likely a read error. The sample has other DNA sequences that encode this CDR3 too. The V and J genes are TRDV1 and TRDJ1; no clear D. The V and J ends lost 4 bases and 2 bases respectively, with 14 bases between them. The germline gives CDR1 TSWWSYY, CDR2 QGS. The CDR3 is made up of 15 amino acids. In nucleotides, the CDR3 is TGTGCTCTTGGGGGGCCAATCCGGGTTACCGATAAACTCATCTTT. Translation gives CALGGPIRVTDKLIF.